The T cell receptor beta chain under discussion was sequenced for a study of T cell repertoires in cytomegalovirus infection. Study-wide findings and caveats: Within the response measured ex vivo, HLA-C-restricted CMV-specific TCR beta clonotypes were dominant. Pooled public TCR beta family frequency picked out CMV carriers with the relevant HLA.

This clonotype showed up many times. What it binds is unknown. The CDR3 loop spans 15 amino acids. From germline, CDR1 is SGHVS and CDR2 FQNEAQ. Losses at the gene ends were 1 base for V and 6 bases for J; bases not matched to a gene: 5. TCRdb independently ran MiXCR on the reads; one entry per CDR3 protein. The sample carries roughly 200,000 distinct CDR3 sequences, about 40% recorded once. V and J are TRBV7-8 and TRBJ2-5; 10 nucleotides match TRBD2. This TCR came from a human donor in good health (CMV status not recorded). Some clones in this sample may be carry-over from other donors' samples. This specimen consisted of CD8+ T cells from cultured PBMCs, obtained from culture after CMV antigen stimulation. This CDR3 is CASSLGLAGVKTQYF. As DNA, the CDR3 is TGTGCCAGCAGCTTAGGTCTAGCGGGAGTAAAGACCCAGTACTTC.